A selection of T cell receptor beta chains follows, all from one sample in a study of cytomegalovirus exposure and HLA in healthy donors. TCRdb keeps only in-frame clones here, not all; method: immunoSEQ multiplex PCR. The sample lists around 160,000 clones, 70% to 90% occurring once. Input material: PBMCs. The receptors were gathered from a man aged 18 to 29 in good health and CMV-seronegative. The CDR3 runs from the conserved cysteine through the conserved F or W. Fields, in order: J gene, V gene, clone size, D gene, CDR3 DNA, CDR3 protein. D genes are given only for firm matches. The size field is filled for only some rows; it gives once, few, many or a size class.

TRBJ1-3,TRBV6-6,.,TRBD1,TGTGCCATCTCGGACAGGGCCTCTGGAAACACCATATATTTT,CAISDRASGNTIYF
TRBJ2-1,TRBV10-1,.,TRBD2,TGCGCCAGCAGTCTAGCGGGGACCTCGAATGAGCAGTTCTTC,CASSLAGTSNEQFF
TRBJ1-5,TRBV5-1,.,TRBD1,TGCGCCAGCAGCCCCGGACAGGGCCATAGCAATCAGCCCCAGCATTTT,CASSPGQGHSNQPQHF
TRBJ1-1,TRBV7-9,.,TRBD1,TGTGCCAGCAGCTCGCAGGGGGCTCGCACTGAAGCTTTCTTT,CASSSQGARTEAFF
TRBJ1-1,TRBV11-2,.,.,TGTGCCAGCAGCCCGAATGCGGCCATGAACACTGAAGCTTTCTTT,CASSPNAAMNTEAFF
TRBJ2-5,TRBV29-1,.,.,TGCAGCGTCGAGGAGGGTGGGACCCAGTACTTC,CSVEEGGTQYF
TRBJ2-2,TRBV6-5,.,.,TGTGCCAGCAGTTACAGAGGCACCGGGGAGCTGTTTTTT,CASSYRGTGELFF
TRBJ2-1,TRBV6-5,.,.,TGTGCCAGCGGCCTAAAGGGGTTCTCCTACAATGAGCAGTTCTTC,CASGLKGFSYNEQFF
TRBJ2-6,TRBV5-1,.,.,TGCGCCAGCACGACCACGGGAGTGGCTGGGGCCAACGTCCTGACTTTC,CASTTTGVAGANVLTF
TRBJ1-1,TRBV6-5,.,.,TGTGCCAGCAGTTACACTTTAGGAGAGTTTGAAGCTTTCTTT,CASSYTLGEFEAFF
TRBJ1-1,TRBV6-5,once,.,TGTGCCAGCACTACAACATCGAGGGCCCGGGGAGAAGCTTTCTTT,CASTTTSRARGEAFF
TRBJ1-1,TRBV2,.,TRBD1,TGTGCCAGCAGTGAACTAGGAGGGGGCGGAACTGAAGCTTTCTTT,CASSELGGGGTEAFF
TRBJ2-3,TRBV5-5,.,.,TGTGCCAGCAGCTCAAGACAGCATAGCACAGATACGCAGTATTTT,CASSSRQHSTDTQYF
TRBJ2-5,TRBV4-1,.,TRBD1,TGCGCCAGCAGCCAAGATCCCATGACAGGGACCCAAGAGACCCAGTACTTC,CASSQDPMTGTQETQYF
TRBJ1-2,TRBV9,.,TRBD1,TGTGCCAGCAGCGTAGATCATCAGGGGGCGCGAGATGGCTACACCTTC,CASSVDHQGARDGYTF
TRBJ2-1,TRBV21-1,.,.,TGTGCCAGCAGCCCCCGTCCGGGTTGCTCCTACAATGAGCAGTTCTTC,CASSPRPGCSYNEQFF
TRBJ1-3,TRBV5-1,.,TRBD1,TGCGCCAGCAGCCAGGGACAGGCGAGCTCTGGAAACACCATATATTTT,CASSQGQASSGNTIYF
TRBJ2-6,TRBV27,once,TRBD1,TGTGCCAGCAGTTCGGACAGGCCGTCTGGGGCCAACGTCCTGACTTTC,CASSSDRPSGANVLTF
TRBJ2-3,TRBV19,few,TRBD2,TGTGCCAGTAACCCTAGCGGGAGCGGAACAGATACGCAGTATTTT,CASNPSGSGTDTQYF
TRBJ2-1,TRBV5-4,once,TRBD2,TGTGCCAGCCGCTCCGGGACTAGCGGGGGCGACTCCTACAATGAGCAGTTCTTC,CASRSGTSGGDSYNEQFF
TRBJ2-3,TRBV5-1,.,.,TGCGCCAGCAGCGTAGCGGCTTCTAGCACAGATACGCAGTATTTT,CASSVAASSTDTQYF
TRBJ2-3,TRBV19,.,TRBD2,TGTGCCAGTAGTATCGGACTAGCGGGAGGTACTAGCACAGATACGCAGTATTTT,CASSIGLAGGTSTDTQYF
TRBJ2-5,TRBV6-1,.,TRBD2,TGTGCCAGCAGTTCCTTGGGGGAGGGGGAGACCCAGTACTTC,CASSSLGEGETQYF
TRBJ2-2,TRBV15,.,TRBD2,TGTGCCACCAGCGATCCCATCGGGGGGGCTAGCACCGGGGAGCTGTTTTTT,CATSDPIGGASTGELFF
TRBJ1-4,TRBV11-2,.,.,TGTGCCAGCAGCTCACCGACAGGTCAAGGTATCACTAATGAAAAACTGTTTTTT,CASSSPTGQGITNEKLFF
TRBJ2-7,TRBV28,.,TRBD1,TGTGCCAGCAGTACCCCTGGACAGGGGAGCTCCTACGAGCAGTACTTC,CASSTPGQGSSYEQYF
TRBJ2-1,TRBV10-2,.,.,TGCGCCAGCAGTGATAGTAACGGGATCTACAATGAGCAGTTCTTC,CASSDSNGIYNEQFF
TRBJ2-3,TRBV5-4,.,TRBD1,TGTGCCAGCAGCTCCTGGCAGGGGGCTATAGAGTATTTT,CASSSWQGAIEYF
TRBJ2-2,TRBV7-9,.,.,TGTGCCAGCAGCTTAGCTACAGGGACCGGGGAGCTGTTTTTT,CASSLATGTGELFF
TRBJ2-7,TRBV28,.,.,TGTGCCAGCAGTTCGAGACTAGAAGGCTACGAGCAGTACTTC,CASSSRLEGYEQYF
TRBJ2-1,TRBV4-1,.,.,TGCGCCAGCAGCCAAGCCGGGAGCAACTACAATGAGCAGTTCTTC,CASSQAGSNYNEQFF
TRBJ1-2,TRBV28,.,.,TGTGCCACCAAGGGGGTAACGGGCTATGGCTACACCTTC,CATKGVTGYGYTF
TRBJ2-1,TRBV19,.,TRBD2,TGTGCCAGTAGTCTGCCTTCGCGACTAGCGGGCAATGAGCAGTTCTTC,CASSLPSRLAGNEQFF
TRBJ1-2,TRBV7-8,.,TRBD1,TGTGCCAGCAGCCAGCAGAGGGGGCAGGGCTACACCTTC,CASSQQRGQGYTF
TRBJ1-1,TRBV5-1,.,TRBD1,TGCGCCAGCAGCTCGGACAGGGGAAACACTGAAGCTTTCTTT,CASSSDRGNTEAFF
TRBJ2-3,TRBV5-1,.,.,TGCGCCAGCAGCTTGAATAGCGGACCCACAGATACGCAGTATTTT,CASSLNSGPTDTQYF
TRBJ2-1,TRBV5-6,.,.,TGTGCCAGCAGCTTGGATACTGGGGCCAGTGAGCAGTTCTTC,CASSLDTGASEQFF
TRBJ2-7,TRBV9,.,TRBD2,TGTGCCAGCAGCCCCAGCGGGACTGAAACCTACGAGCAGTACTTC,CASSPSGTETYEQYF
TRBJ2-2,TRBV5-4,.,TRBD2,TGTGCCAGCAGTCCGAAGCGGGGTGGCACCGGGGAGCTGTTTTTT,CASSPKRGGTGELFF
TRBJ2-1,TRBV9,.,TRBD2,TGTGCCAGCAGCTCAGGACTAGAATCAGTCCATGAGCAGTTCTTC,CASSSGLESVHEQFF